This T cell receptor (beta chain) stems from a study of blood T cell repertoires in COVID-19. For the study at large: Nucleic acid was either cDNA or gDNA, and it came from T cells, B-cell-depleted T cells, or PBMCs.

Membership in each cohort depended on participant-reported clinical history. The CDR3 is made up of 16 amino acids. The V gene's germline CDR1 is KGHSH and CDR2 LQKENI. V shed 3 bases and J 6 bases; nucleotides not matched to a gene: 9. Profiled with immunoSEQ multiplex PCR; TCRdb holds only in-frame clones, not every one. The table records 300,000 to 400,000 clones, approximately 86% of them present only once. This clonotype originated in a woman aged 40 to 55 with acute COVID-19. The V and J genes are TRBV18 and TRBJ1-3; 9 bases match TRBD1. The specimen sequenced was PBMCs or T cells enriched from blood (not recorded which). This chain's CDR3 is CASSPTGTGKSNTIYF. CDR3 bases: TGTGCCAGCTCACCGACCGGGACAGGGAAGTCAAACACCATATATTTT.